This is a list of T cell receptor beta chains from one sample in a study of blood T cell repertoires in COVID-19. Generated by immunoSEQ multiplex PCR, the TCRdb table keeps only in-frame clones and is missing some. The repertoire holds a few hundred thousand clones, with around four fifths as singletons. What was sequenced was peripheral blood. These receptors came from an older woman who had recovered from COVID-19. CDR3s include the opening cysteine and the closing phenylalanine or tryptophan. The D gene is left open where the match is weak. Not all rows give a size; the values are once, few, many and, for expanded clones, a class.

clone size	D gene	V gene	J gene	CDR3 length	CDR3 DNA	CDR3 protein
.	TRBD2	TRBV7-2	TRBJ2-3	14	TGTGCCAGCAGCTTGGCCGGGGGGGAAGATACGCAGTATTTT	CASSLAGGEDTQYF
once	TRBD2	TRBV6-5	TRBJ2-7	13	TGTGCCAGCAGTTACCGGGACTACCGCGAGCAGTACTTC	CASSYRDYREQYF
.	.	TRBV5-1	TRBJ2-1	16	TGCGCCAGCAGCTTGGCCGGGACAACGACCTACAATGAGCAGTTCTTC	CASSLAGTTTYNEQFF
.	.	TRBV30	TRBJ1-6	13	TGTGCCCGGAGGGGAGTTGGGAATTCACCCCTCCACTTT	CARRGVGNSPLHF
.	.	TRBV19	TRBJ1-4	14	TGTGCCAGTAGTATAGACTTCGCCGCGCGAAAACTGTTTTTT	CASSIDFAARKLFF
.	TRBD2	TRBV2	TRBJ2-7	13	TGTGCCAGCAATAGGGAGGGAGTCTACGAGCAGTACTTC	CASNREGVYEQYF
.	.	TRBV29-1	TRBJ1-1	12	TGCAGCGTCAGGGCCTTGAGGACTGAAGCTTTCTTT	CSVRALRTEAFF
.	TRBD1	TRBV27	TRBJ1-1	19	TGTGCCAGCAGTTTATTCGCAGACAGGGATGATAGCACGAACACTGAAGCTTTCTTT	CASSLFADRDDSTNTEAFF
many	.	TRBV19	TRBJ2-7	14	TGTGCCAGTAGTCCCGGGACAAGTTTAACGGGGCAGTACTTC	CASSPGTSLTGQYF
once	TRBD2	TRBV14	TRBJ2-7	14	TGTGCCAGCGCTGAACTAGCGGGATCCTACGAGCAGTACTTC	CASAELAGSYEQYF
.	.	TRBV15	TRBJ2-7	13	TGTGCCACCAGCAGAGAACAGACCTACGAGCAGTACTTC	CATSREQTYEQYF
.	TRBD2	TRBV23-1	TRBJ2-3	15	TGCGCCAGCAGTCAATCGGGGGGGAGCACAGATACGCAGTATTTT	CASSQSGGSTDTQYF
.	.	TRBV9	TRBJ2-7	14	TGTGCCAGCAGCGCGACAGGCAGCTCCTACGAGCAGTACTTC	CASSATGSSYEQYF
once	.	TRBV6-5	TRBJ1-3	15	TGTGCCAGCAGTTACTCGTTAAACTCTGGAAACACCATATATTTT	CASSYSLNSGNTIYF
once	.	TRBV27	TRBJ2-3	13	TGTGCCAGCACCATGGTCGGGGTGAATACGCAGTATTTT	CASTMVGVNTQYF
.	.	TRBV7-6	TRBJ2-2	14	TGTGCCAGCAGGCCAGGGCGGGGCACCGGGGAGCTGTTTTTT	CASRPGRGTGELFF
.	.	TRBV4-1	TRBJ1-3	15	TGCGCCAGCAGCCAAGATGGAGGGGTTGGAAACACCATATATTTT	CASSQDGGVGNTIYF
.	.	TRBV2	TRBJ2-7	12	TGTGCCAGCAACCCTCATCCCGGCGAGCAGTACTTC	CASNPHPGEQYF
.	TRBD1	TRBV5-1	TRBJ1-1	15	TGCGCCAGCAGCGCCGGGACAGGGGAGGACACTGAAGCTTTCTTT	CASSAGTGEDTEAFF
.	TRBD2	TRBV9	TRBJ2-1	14	TGTGCCAGCAGCCAGAAGGGACTAGACAATGAGCAGTTCTTC	CASSQKGLDNEQFF
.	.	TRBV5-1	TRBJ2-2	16	TGCGCCAGCAGCTTGGTCTTCAGCGCGAACACCGGGGAGCTGTTTTTT	CASSLVFSANTGELFF
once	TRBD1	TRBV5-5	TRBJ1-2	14	TGTGCCAGCAGCTGGGACAGGGCTAACTATGGCTACACCTTC	CASSWDRANYGYTF
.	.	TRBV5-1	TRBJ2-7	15	TGCGCCAGCAGCTTGGGGTCGGGCCTCGGGGACGAGCAGTACTTC	CASSLGSGLGDEQYF
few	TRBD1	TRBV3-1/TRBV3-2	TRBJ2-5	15	TGTGCCAGCAGCCACCAGGACAGGGCGGGAGAGACCCAGTACTTC	CASSHQDRAGETQYF
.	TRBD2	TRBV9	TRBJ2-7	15	TGTGCCAGCAGCGTAGAAGCTAGCGGGGGTGTTCGGCAGTACTTC	CASSVEASGGVRQYF
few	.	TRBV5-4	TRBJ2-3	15	TGTGCCAGCAGCTTGGACTCCACAGGACCAGATACGCAGTATTTT	CASSLDSTGPDTQYF
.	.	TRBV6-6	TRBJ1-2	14	TGTGCCATTACAGATCCTTCATTTACCTATGGCTACACCTTC	CAITDPSFTYGYTF
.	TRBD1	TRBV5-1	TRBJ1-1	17	TGCGCCAGCAGCGGACGGGACAGGGAAAAGGGGAACACTGAAGCTTTCTTT	CASSGRDREKGNTEAFF
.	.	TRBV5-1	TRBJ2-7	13	TGCGCCAGCAGCTTAGACGGGTCCCACGAGCAGTACTTC	CASSLDGSHEQYF